This paragraph covers one T cell receptor beta chain sequence. TCRdb's table, derived via immunoSEQ multiplex PCR, lists solely in-frame clones and lacks some. The sample consists of 76,000 or so clones, roughly 93% of them appearing once. This CDR3 region has 11 residues. Trimming removed 7 bases from V and 2 bases from J, with 7 bases in between. Germline V CDR1 and CDR2: SQVTM, ANQGSEA. The data were taken from a study of T cell changes during pregnancy in multiple sclerosis. The TCR originated in a female donor in good health, enrolled as a control in a pregnancy study. V gene TRBV29-1 combines with J gene TRBJ2-3, with D possibly TRBD1 on 5 matching bases. The sequencing used peripheral blood, collected in the second trimester of pregnancy. The CDR3 DNA sequence: TGCAGCGGAGGACACACAGATACGCAGTATTTT. This encodes CSGGHTDTQYF.